This T cell receptor (beta chain) was retrieved from a study of technical replicates of blood from a few donors. The protocol was immunoSEQ multiplex PCR, while the TCRdb copy is restricted to in-frame clones and leaves out a portion. The profile covers around 92,000 clones, with 90% to 97% appearing a single time and less than 0.25% taken by the ten largest. Sequencing was carried out using T cells isolated from PBMCs. The receptor was isolated from a human donor in good health.

CDR3 region: CASMGRTNYGYTF. The CDR3, as DNA: TGTGCCAGCATGGGGCGGACTAACTATGGCTACACCTTC. The chain carries TRBV7-9 and TRBJ1-2, with D possibly TRBD1 on 5 matching bases. Trimming took 7 bases from V and 0 from J, leaving 9 bases between them. CDR3 size: 13 residues. Germline V gives CDR1 SEHNR, CDR2 FQNEAQ (reference sequence).